This TCR beta chain was observed in a study of cytomegalovirus exposure and HLA in healthy donors (dated by TCRdb to 2016 to 2017). Regarding the complete study: According to an earlier analysis of 587 of the donors, about 190 million T cells yielded roughly 110 million unique TCR beta sequences and about 300 Gb of sequence data. Roughly 320 gigabases of sequencing data and around 88 million unique TCR sequences made up an early release that covered nearly 650 HLA-typed donors. Of the roughly 400 genotyped donors, 81% were placed in the genetic ancestry cluster associated with self-reported Caucasian donors. The aim of the study was to test whether cataloging public T cell receptors could identify signatures of past pathogen exposure. The T cell repertoires of under 700 subjects were profiled by immunosequencing and related to cytomegalovirus serostatus. Besides the first cohort of roughly 700 subjects, a separate validation cohort made up of around 120 different subjects was used. High-throughput TCR immunosequencing, statistical association of individual TCRs with disease status, and machine learning were combined to predict cytomegalovirus infection status. In a later analysis, previously published TCR beta repertoires from 600 to 850 donors were re-analyzed and high-resolution HLA genotyping was added so that TCR occurrence patterns could be studied. Rather than drawing on any new phenotypic data, the later analysis identified candidate immune exposures from TCR beta sequences and the way those sequences occurred across donors. An earlier analysis of 500 to 750 of the donors applied high-throughput TCR beta sequencing to assess whether each TCR beta V gene segment acted as functional or pseudogenic. Alongside the repertoire data, information on donor age, sex, ethnicity and CMV serostatus was compiled. In a later genetic analysis, genome-wide SNP genotypes for about three fifths of the 666 donors were used, and that subset was treated as a discovery cohort. Every discovery cohort repertoire had been produced on one sequencing platform. Both class I and class II loci were covered by HLA typing, at four-digit resolution. The number of donors typed differed by locus, with 629-630 for A, B, C, DRB1 and DQB1, more than 500 for DQA1, 600 to 610 for DPA1, and roughly 450 for DPB1. About 5 DR-DQ haplotypes were handled as single units for association and clustering, since linkage in the cohort was strong. Among 398 genotyped donors of the cohort, an average of approximately 230,000 unique TCR beta nucleotide sequences were sequenced per donor, roughly 20% of them non-productive. The investigation overall reported the following: Across donors, most TCR sequences were observed very rarely, whereas some public TCRs were present in many individuals. The earlier analysis of a few hundred of the donors excluded roughly 16 rarely observed V segments, including chromosome 9 orphons, because counts were too low. A further reported finding was that TCR beta sequences accurately predicted the HLA-A and HLA-B alleles for most subjects in the first cohort. Because some donors lacked HLA typing at each locus, the association tests relied only on the typed subset. In a later analysis, 16,951 TCR beta sequences were associated with specific HLA alleles at a false discovery rate of 0.05. In a later analysis, TCR association rates were found to vary across HLA loci, with the most associated TCRs seen for DRB1 alleles and the fewest for HLA-C alleles. According to a later analysis, parvovirus B19, influenza, CMV and Epstein-Barr virus appeared linked to several top co-occurrence clusters. V-gene and J-gene trimming of TCR beta chains was associated with a missense DCLRE1C variant in a later genetic analysis, and the association was replicated in an independent cohort. The classifier was reported to diagnose cytomegalovirus status with high specificity and sensitivity in both the original cohort and the validation cohort. Only TCR beta chains were sequenced in this cohort, and the absence of alpha or paired-chain data limited detectable features. Strong co-occurrence of HLA alleles, especially DR and DQ, made assigning TCR associations to individual alleles difficult. Linkage disequilibrium might explain the correlated functional status among segregating V segments, but an unknown experimental factor could not be excluded. Roughly uniform sequencing depth across donors was assumed in presence/absence analyses, although this assumption may not hold. For the cohort, immune exposure information was limited to CMV serostatus. Most CMV-associated TCR beta chains appeared to be HLA-restricted in a later analysis, and the HLA associations seemed to be driven largely by CMV exposure. Compared with the 666-donor mean, donors in an Asian-associated ancestry cluster had fewer N-insertions in productive TCRs, according to a later genetic analysis. In vitro tests confirmed that a few of the cytomegalovirus-associated TCR beta chains recognize cytomegalovirus antigens. The authors suggested that the approach could potentially be extended to other disease states and immunological phenotypes. A cluster of highly shared sequence variants was judged likely to be a technical artifact of the sequencing pipeline. An earlier analysis of approximately 570 of the donors showed that most TCR beta V segments appeared in productive rearrangements either about 87% or about 30% of the time, which broadly matched IMGT annotations. In a later analysis, HLA-associated TCR beta chains were found to be more clonally expanded and to have lower generation probabilities than equally common non-associated chains. In the study, 150 to 200 TCR beta chains were listed as associated with cytomegalovirus.

The cohort comprised 666 healthy bone marrow donors. All cohort members were sampled while nominally healthy, although unrecorded immune exposures were likely present. The donor tested CMV seronegative and was one of the 352 seronegative cohort members. Every donor gave a peripheral blood sample, and the peripheral blood mononuclear cells from that sample were used for TCR beta sequencing. Genomic DNA was extracted from the blood cell samples with the Qiagen DNeasy Blood Extraction Kit. Libraries were built with the immunoSEQ multiplex PCR assay. For the multiplex PCR, a mixture combining 60 forward primers for TCR Vbeta segments and 13 reverse primers for TCR Jbeta segments was used. The CDR3 region of rearranged TCR beta genes was amplified from genomic DNA by a multiplex PCR assay. The amplified TCR beta libraries were sequenced on the Illumina HiSeq System as 87-base-pair reads. In the paper's pipeline: A later analysis tallied 70 million to 100 million unique TCR beta chains across the 640 or so repertoires, and about 12 million of those chains were shared by two or more donors. Raw reads were error-corrected and collapsed into unique sequences by a nearest-neighbor algorithm in which closely related sequences were merged to remove PCR and sequencing errors. CDR3 sequences were aligned to IMGT reference sequences to assign V, D and J gene segments. For a sequence to be retained, at least a six-nucleotide match to both a V gene segment and a J gene segment was required. Rearrangements were classified as productive when the CDR3 lacked stop codons and remained in frame with V and J, and all other rearrangements were classified as non-productive. CDR3 was defined by IMGT convention, running from the second conserved V-encoded cysteine to the conserved J-encoded phenylalanine. The earlier analysis of some 550 of the donors excluded any sequence lacking an unambiguous match to a single V gene segment. An earlier analysis of 500 to 700 of the donors classified V segments as functional when productive rearrangements were above 56.7% and as segregating when the standard deviation between donors was above 5%. A statistical classification framework was built for diagnosing cytomegalovirus status from the catalog of TCR beta chain sequences. V and J gene assignment, in a later analysis, came from comparing TCR nucleotide sequences with IMGT/GENE-DB human TR gene sequences. A later analysis assigned CDR3 sequences and most-parsimonious VDJ recombination scenarios with the TCRdist pipeline. In a later analysis, each TCR beta chain was defined by its CDR3 amino acid sequence together with its V-gene family, and reads lacking a unique V-gene family were excluded. As a way to deal with suspected cross-contamination and a sequencing artifact, a later analysis dropped 450 to 600 nucleotide sequences that were highly shared and had low generation probability. A later analysis calculated a clonal expansion index for each public chain from normalized within-repertoire ranks of inferred template counts. Generation probabilities in a later analysis came from a VDJ recombination model fitted to out-of-frame rearrangements, and those results were checked against IGoR. In a later analysis, TCR-TCR, TCR-HLA and TCR-CMV co-occurrence was scored with hypergeometric tests, and a repertoire-size bias correction was applied to TCR pairs. In a later analysis, false discovery rates were estimated by permuting HLA or CMV assignments 20 times. In a later analysis, co-occurring TCRs were grouped with DBSCAN, and TCRdist sequence similarity was added when clustering was performed within HLA-allele-positive subsets. Repertoires with fewer than 30,000 or more than 120,000 public chains were left out of co-occurrence clustering, as were five repertoires with anomalous nucleotide sharing. Imported from immuneACCESS, the table was reduced by TCRdb to in-frame sequences with V and J called. These copies leave out some clones; in studies compared against another copy, an unresolved V gene accounts for under half, and the cause of the remainder is not known. Clonal size and the V and J genes are those of that table, whereas D and trimming came from the DNA. Across this sample there are about 190,000 clones, with more than 75% seen only once. Around 1.4% of the sample rests with the top ten.

As regards this clone: Its specific antigen is unknown. The input lacks base qualities; no much larger clone sits a single base away.

This sequence originates from a man aged 25-45 years in good health and CMV-seronegative. Sequences were obtained from PBMCs.

The DNA sequence reads TGCAGCGTTGATGACAGGGGAGGCTATGGCTACACCTTC. Its coded protein is CSVDDRGGYGYTF. The chain is made from TRBV29-1 and TRBJ1-2; 8 junctional bases match TRBD1. The CDR3 goes from the cysteine to the phenylalanine over 13 residues. The sequence is cut down to CDR3 DNA, 39 bases in frame from base 1. Ends trimmed: V by 3 bases, J by 4 bases; bases unmatched to a gene: 4. According to the germline V gene, CDR1 reads SQVTM and CDR2 reads ANQGSEA.